This T cell receptor (beta chain) is drawn from a study of cytomegalovirus exposure and HLA in healthy donors. The study ran its PCR with 60 Vbeta and 13 Jbeta primers. Sequenced by immunoSEQ multiplex PCR; TCRdb stores in-frame clones only, minus some. The table has 87,000 or so clones, approximately 7.7% seen once. The CDR3 has 14 residues. V was cut by 3 bases and J by 0 bases, with 9 bases left in between. Germline lookup yields CDR1 SGHTA and CDR2 FQGNSA. The V gene is TRBV7-2, the J gene TRBJ2-7, with a weak D call TRBD2 (6 bases). Sequenced input: PBMCs. The receptor comes from a man over 45 in good health and CMV-seronegative. CDR3 nucleotide sequence: TGTGCCAGCAGCTTTGGCGGGATCTCCTACGAGCAGTACTTC. Its translation is CASSFGGISYEQYF.